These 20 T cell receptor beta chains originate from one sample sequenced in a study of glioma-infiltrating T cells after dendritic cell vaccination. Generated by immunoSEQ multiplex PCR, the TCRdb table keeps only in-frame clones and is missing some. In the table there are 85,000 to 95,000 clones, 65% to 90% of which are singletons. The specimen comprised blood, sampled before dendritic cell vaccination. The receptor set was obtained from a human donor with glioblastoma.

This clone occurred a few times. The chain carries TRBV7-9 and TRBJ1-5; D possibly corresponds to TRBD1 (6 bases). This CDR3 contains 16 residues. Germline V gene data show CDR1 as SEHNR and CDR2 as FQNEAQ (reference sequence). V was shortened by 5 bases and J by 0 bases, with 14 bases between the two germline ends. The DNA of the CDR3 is TGTGCCAGCAGCCGGTCAGGGGATTATAGCAATCAGCCCCAGCATTTT. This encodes CASSRSGDYSNQPQHF. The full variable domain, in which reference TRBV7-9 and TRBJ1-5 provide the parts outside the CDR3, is DTGVSQNPRHKITKRGQNVTFRCDPISEHNRLYWYRQTLGQGPEFLTYFQNEAQLEKSRLLSDRFSAERPKGSFSTLEIQRTEQGDSAMYLCASSRSGDYSNQPQHFGDGTRLSIL.

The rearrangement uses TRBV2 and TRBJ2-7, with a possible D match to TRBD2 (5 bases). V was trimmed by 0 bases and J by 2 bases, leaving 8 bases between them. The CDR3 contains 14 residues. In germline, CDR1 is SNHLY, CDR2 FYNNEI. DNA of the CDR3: TGTGCCAGCAGTGAAGCGAGGGTGCCCTACGAGCAGTACTTC. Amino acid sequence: CASSEARVPYEQYF.

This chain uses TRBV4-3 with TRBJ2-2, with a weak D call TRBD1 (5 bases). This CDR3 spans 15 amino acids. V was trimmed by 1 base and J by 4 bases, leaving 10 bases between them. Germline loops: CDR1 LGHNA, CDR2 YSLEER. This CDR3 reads CASSQASGFTGELFF. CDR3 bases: TGCGCCAGCAGCCAAGCGTCAGGGTTCACCGGGGAGCTGTTTTTT.

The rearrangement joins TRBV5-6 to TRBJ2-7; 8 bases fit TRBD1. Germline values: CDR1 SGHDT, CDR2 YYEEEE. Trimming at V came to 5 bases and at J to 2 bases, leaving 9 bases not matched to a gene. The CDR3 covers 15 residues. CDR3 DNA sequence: TGTGCCAGCAGACTCGACAGGGGACCCACCTACGAGCAGTACTTC. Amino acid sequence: CASRLDRGPTYEQYF.

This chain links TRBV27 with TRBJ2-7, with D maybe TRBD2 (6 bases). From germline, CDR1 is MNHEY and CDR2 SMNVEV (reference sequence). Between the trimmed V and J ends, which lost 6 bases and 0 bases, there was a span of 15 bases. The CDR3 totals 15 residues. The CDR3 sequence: CASRPRGESSYEQYF. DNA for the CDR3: TGTGCCAGCAGGCCGCGGGGAGAGAGCTCCTACGAGCAGTACTTC.

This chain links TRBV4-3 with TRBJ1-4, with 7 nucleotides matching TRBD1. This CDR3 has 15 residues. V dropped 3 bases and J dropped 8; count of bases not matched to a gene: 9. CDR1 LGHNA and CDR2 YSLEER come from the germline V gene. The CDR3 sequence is CASSQEGTGQEKLFF. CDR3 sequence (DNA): TGCGCCAGCAGCCAGGAGGGTACGGGACAGGAAAAACTGTTTTTT.

CDR3 nucleotides: TGTGCCAGCAGTTACCTCAGAAACTATGGCTACACCTTC. Translating it yields CASSYLRNYGYTF. The chain recombines TRBV6-5 with TRBJ1-2, with D unresolved. The CDR3 covers 13 residues. Germline V lookup: CDR1 MNHEY, CDR2 SVGAGI. With 2 bases removed from V and 2 bases from J, the gap between germline ends came to 6 bases.

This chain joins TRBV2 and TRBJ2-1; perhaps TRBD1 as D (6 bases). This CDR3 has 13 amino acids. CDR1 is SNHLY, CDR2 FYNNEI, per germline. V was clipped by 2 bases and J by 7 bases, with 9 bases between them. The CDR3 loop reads CASSETGTNEQFF. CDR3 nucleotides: TGTGCCAGCAGTGAAACTGGGACAAATGAGCAGTTCTTC.

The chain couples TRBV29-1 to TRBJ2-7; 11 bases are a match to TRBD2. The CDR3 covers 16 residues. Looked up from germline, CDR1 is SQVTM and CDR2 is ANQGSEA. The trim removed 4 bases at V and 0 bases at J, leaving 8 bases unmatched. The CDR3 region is CSVVVVAGGVSYEQYF. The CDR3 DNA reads TGCAGCGTTGTGGTGGTAGCGGGAGGGGTCTCCTACGAGCAGTACTTC.

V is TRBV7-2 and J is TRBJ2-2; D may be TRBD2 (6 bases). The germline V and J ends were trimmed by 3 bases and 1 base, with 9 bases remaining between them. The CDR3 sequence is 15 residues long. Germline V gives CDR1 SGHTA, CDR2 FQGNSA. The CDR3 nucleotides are TGTGCCAGCAGCTTGCGACTAGAGAACACCGGGGAGCTGTTTTTT. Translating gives CASSLRLENTGELFF.

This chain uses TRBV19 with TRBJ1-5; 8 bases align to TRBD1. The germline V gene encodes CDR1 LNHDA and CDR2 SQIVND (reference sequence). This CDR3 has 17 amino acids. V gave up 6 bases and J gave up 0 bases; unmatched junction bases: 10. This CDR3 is CASSGTGNTYSNQPQHF. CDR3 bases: TGTGCCAGTAGCGGGACAGGCAATACGTATAGCAATCAGCCCCAGCATTTT.

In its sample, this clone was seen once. The CDR3 loop reads CSVGTANTEAFF. CDR3 nucleotides: TGCAGCGTAGGGACAGCGAACACTGAAGCTTTCTTT. This chain joins TRBV29-1 and TRBJ1-1, with 7 bases identical to TRBD1. Germline V gene sequence: CDR1 SQVTM, CDR2 ANQGSEA. This CDR3 is built from 12 residues. V shed 6 bases, J shed 1 base, and the junction held 2 bases outside the gene matches.

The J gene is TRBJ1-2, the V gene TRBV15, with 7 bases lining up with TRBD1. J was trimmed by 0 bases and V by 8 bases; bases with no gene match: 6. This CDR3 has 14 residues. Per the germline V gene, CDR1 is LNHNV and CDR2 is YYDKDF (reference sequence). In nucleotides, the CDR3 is TGTGCCACCCGCCGACAGGGAACTAACTATGGCTACACCTTC. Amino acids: CATRRQGTNYGYTF.

The CDR3 sequence: CASSNRVGEQYF. In nucleotides, the CDR3 is TGTGCCAGCAGTAACAGGGTGGGGGAGCAGTACTTC. The chain employs TRBV28 and TRBJ2-7; D is perhaps TRBD1 (6 bases). CDR1 MDHEN and CDR2 SYDVKM come from the germline V gene. This CDR3 is 12 amino acids long. Trimming pared 5 bases from V and 7 bases from J, leaving 12 bases between.

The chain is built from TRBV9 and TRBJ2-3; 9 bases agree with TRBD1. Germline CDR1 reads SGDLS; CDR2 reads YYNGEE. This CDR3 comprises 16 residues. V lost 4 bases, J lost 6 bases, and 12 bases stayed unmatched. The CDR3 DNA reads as TGTGCCAGCAGCCTCGGACAGGGGAGTTCGGTTGATACGCAGTATTTT. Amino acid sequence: CASSLGQGSSVDTQYF.

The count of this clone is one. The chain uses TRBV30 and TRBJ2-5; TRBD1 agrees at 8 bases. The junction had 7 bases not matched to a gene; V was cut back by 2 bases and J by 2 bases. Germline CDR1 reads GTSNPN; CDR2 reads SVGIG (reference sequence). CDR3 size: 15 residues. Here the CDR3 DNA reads TGTGCCTGGAGTTACTGGACAGGGCAACAAGAGACCCAGTACTTC. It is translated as CAWSYWTGQQETQYF.

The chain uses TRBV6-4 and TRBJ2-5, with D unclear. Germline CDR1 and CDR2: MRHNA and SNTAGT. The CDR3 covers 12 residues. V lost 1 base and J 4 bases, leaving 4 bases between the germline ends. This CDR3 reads CASSDYRETQYF. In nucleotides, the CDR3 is TGTGCCAGCAGTGACTATAGAGAGACCCAGTACTTC.

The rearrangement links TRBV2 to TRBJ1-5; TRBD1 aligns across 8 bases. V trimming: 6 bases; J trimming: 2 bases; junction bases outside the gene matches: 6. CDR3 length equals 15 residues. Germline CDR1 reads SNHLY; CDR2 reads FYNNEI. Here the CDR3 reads CASSLEQGGNQPQHF. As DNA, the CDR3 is TGTGCCAGCAGCCTGGAACAGGGGGGCAATCAGCCCCAGCATTTT.

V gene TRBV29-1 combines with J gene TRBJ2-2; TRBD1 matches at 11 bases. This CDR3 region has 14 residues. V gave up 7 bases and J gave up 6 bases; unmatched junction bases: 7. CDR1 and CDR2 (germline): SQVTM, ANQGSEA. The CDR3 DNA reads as TGCAGCGCCGAGGTGGGACAGGGGGCCGGGGAGCTGTTTTTT. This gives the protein CSAEVGQGAGELFF.

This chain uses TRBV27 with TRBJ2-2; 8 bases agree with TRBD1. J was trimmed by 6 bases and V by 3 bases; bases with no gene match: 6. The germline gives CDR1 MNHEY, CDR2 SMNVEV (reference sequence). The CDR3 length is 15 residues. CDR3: CASSLPGGEAGELFF. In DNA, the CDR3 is TGTGCCAGCAGTTTGCCAGGGGGCGAAGCCGGGGAGCTGTTTTTT.